What follows are 27 T cell receptor beta chains derived from one specimen sequenced in a study of blood T cell repertoires in COVID-19. Produced via immunoSEQ multiplex PCR; TCRdb's table is partial and in-frame only. The data show around 260,000 clones, with about 87% seen just once and roughly 5.6% held by the top ten. Sequenced: peripheral blood. These receptor sequences come from an older woman with COVID-19, enrolled during active disease.

The chain links TRBV11-2 to TRBJ2-7, with 9 bases fitting TRBD1. Looked up from germline, CDR1 is SGHAT and CDR2 is FQNNGV. The length of the CDR3 is 14 residues. The V segment lost 5 bases and the J segment 2 bases; nucleotides outside the gene matches: 4. CDR3 nucleotide sequence: TGTGCCAGCAGCCGGGACAGGGTTACCTACGAGCAGTACTTC. Protein product: CASSRDRVTYEQYF.

This rearrangement joins TRBV28 to TRBJ2-2, with TRBD1 as a possible D gene (6 bases). Trimming took 5 bases from V and 1 from J, leaving 14 bases between them. CDR1 and CDR2 from the germline V gene are MDHEN and SYDVKM. This CDR3 is 16 amino acids long. CDR3 DNA: TGTGCCAGCAGTCAAGAGACAGGCGTGAACACCGGGGAGCTGTTTTTT. As protein: CASSQETGVNTGELFF.

The CDR3 loop is CASSLGGTGQPQHF. CDR3 in DNA: TGTGCCAGCAGCTTAGGCGGGACGGGACAGCCCCAGCATTTT. J is TRBJ1-5 and V is TRBV7-9, with D perhaps matching TRBD1 (5 bases). The CDR3 covers 14 residues. Trimming pared 1 base from V and 7 bases from J, leaving 11 bases between. Germline V gene sequence: CDR1 SEHNR, CDR2 FQNEAQ (reference sequence).

This sequence joins TRBV12-3 or TRBV12-4 and TRBJ1-6; the D gene is possibly TRBD1 (5 bases). Trimming took 3 bases from V and 9 from J, leaving 9 bases between them. The CDR3 runs to 13 residues. In DNA form, the CDR3 reads TGTGCCAGCAGTTTGGACAATGGTTCACCCCTCCACTTT. Protein product: CASSLDNGSPLHF.

The chain carries TRBV9 and TRBJ1-2; D is undetermined. Germline V gene sequence: CDR1 SGDLS, CDR2 YYNGEE. The length of the CDR3 is 14 residues. Trimming removed 0 bases at V and 5 bases at J, with 11 bases between. CDR3: CASSVGTVQYGYTF. CDR3 coding DNA: TGTGCCAGCAGCGTAGGAACAGTACAATATGGCTACACCTTC.

This clone appeared a single time. The rearrangement joins TRBV19 to TRBJ1-2; D gene ambiguous. Germline CDR1 is LNHDA and CDR2 is SQIVND (reference sequence). V was trimmed by 2 bases and J by 1 base, leaving 8 bases between them. The CDR3 has 14 residues. The CDR3 DNA sequence: TGTGCCAGTAGTATAAGTCGCGGTAACTATGGCTACACCTTC. Encoded protein: CASSISRGNYGYTF.

The rearrangement links TRBV5-1 to TRBJ1-1, with D uncertain. Trimming left V 0 bases short and J 4 bases short, with 13 bases between. This CDR3 is built from 15 residues. Germline CDR1 SGHRS, CDR2 YFSETQ. CDR3 bases: TGCGCCAGCAGCTTGGGAGGCACATTGCGCACTGAAGCTTTCTTT. Translated: CASSLGGTLRTEAFF.

CDR3 nucleotides: TGTGCCAGCAGCCACCCCCCCCCGCGGAACACTGAAGCTTTCTTT. As protein: CASSHPPPRNTEAFF. The chain couples TRBV28 to TRBJ1-1, with unresolved D. The ends were cut back, 6 bases at V and 1 base at J, with 15 bases in the middle. Per the germline V gene, CDR1 is MDHEN and CDR2 is SYDVKM. This CDR3 region has 15 residues.

The chain uses TRBV19 and TRBJ2-5; D might be TRBD1 (6 bases). Germline assignment: CDR1 LNHDA and CDR2 SQIVND (reference sequence). The CDR3 totals 14 residues. V gave up 1 base and J gave up 4 bases, with 10 bases separating them. CDR3 nucleotides: TGTGCCAGTAGTATAGCACAGGGCGGAGAGACCCAGTACTTC. Translating gives CASSIAQGGETQYF.

The rearrangement uses TRBV5-6 and TRBJ2-2; weak D call: TRBD1 (5 bases). The CDR3 is 15 amino acids. CDR1 is SGHDT and CDR2 is YYEEEE in the germline V gene. The ends were cut back, 1 base at V and 2 bases at J, with 9 bases in the middle. The CDR3 is CASSLTRVNTGELFF. The CDR3 nucleotides are TGTGCCAGCAGCTTGACCAGGGTAAACACCGGGGAGCTGTTTTTT.

The V call is TRBV7-3, the J call TRBJ2-2, with D possibly TRBD2 on 5 matching bases. The CDR3 runs 13 residues. Trimming pared 5 bases from V and 6 bases from J, leaving 10 bases between. The germline CDR1 and CDR2 sequences are SGHTA and FQGTGA. The CDR3 here is CASSPTGSGELFF. CDR3 nucleotides: TGTGCCAGCAGCCCAACGGGGTCCGGGGAGCTGTTTTTT.

The chain carries TRBV6-5 and TRBJ2-1; TRBD2 agrees at 10 bases. Germline V gene sequence: CDR1 MNHEY, CDR2 SVGAGI. The CDR3 is 12 amino acids. V lost 6 bases, J lost 15 bases, and 8 bases stayed unmatched. This CDR3 is CASSASGSSRFF. The DNA of the CDR3 is TGTGCCAGCAGCGCTAGCGGGAGTAGTCGGTTCTTC.

V gene TRBV19 combines with J gene TRBJ1-5; possible D gene TRBD1, 6 bases. Germline CDR1 reads LNHDA; CDR2 reads SQIVND (reference sequence). Trimming pared 5 bases from V and 3 bases from J, leaving 11 bases between. The CDR3 has 14 residues. The CDR3 region is CASSPQGSNQPQHF. DNA for the CDR3: TGTGCCAGTAGTCCACAGGGATCCAATCAGCCCCAGCATTTT.

V and J are TRBV6-5 and TRBJ2-3, with 8 positions matching TRBD2. Germline V CDR1 and CDR2: MNHEY, SVGAGI. The CDR3 loop spans 14 amino acids. J gave up 0 bases and V 10 bases, and 6 bases lay outside the gene matches. CDR3 in DNA: TGTGCCACCCGATTAGCGGGGAGCACAGATACGCAGTATTTT. This encodes CATRLAGSTDTQYF.

As regards this clone: The germline gene is not matched at one end of the junction; a read error may be the cause. V and J are TRBV7-2 and TRBJ1-1; D not certain. The CDR3 is 13 amino acids. CDR1 and CDR2 (germline): SGHTA, FQGNSA. CDR3: CASRLVRNTEAFF. The CDR3 nucleotides read TGTGCCAGCAGATTAGTGAGGAACACTGAAGCTTTCTTT.

The chain uses TRBV6-6 and TRBJ2-1, with 7 bases fitting TRBD2. After removal of 2 bases from V and 3 bases from J, the junction contained 4 bases not matched to a gene. CDR1 is MNHNY and CDR2 is SVGAGI in the germline V gene (reference sequence). This CDR3 is 15 amino acids long. This chain's CDR3 is CASSYAGVSYNEQFF. As DNA, the CDR3 is TGTGCCAGCAGTTACGCGGGAGTGAGCTACAATGAGCAGTTCTTC.

The chain carries TRBV9 and TRBJ2-2; 9 bases are a match to TRBD2. The trim removed 0 bases at V and 13 bases at J, leaving 13 bases unmatched. The CDR3 is made up of 16 amino acids. Per the germline V gene, CDR1 is SGDLS and CDR2 is YYNGEE. The chain's CDR3 is CASSVGSGSRMAGLFF. The DNA for the CDR3 is TGTGCCAGCAGCGTAGGTAGCGGGAGTCGTATGGCCGGGCTGTTTTTT.

For this clone: An end of the junction does not agree with germline; a read error may underlie this. The rearrangement joins TRBV7-8 to TRBJ1-6; tentatively, D is TRBD1 (6 bases). The CDR3 runs 14 residues. Germline CDR1 is SGHVS and CDR2 is FQNEAQ. CDR3 DNA: TGTGCCAACAGCTTAGATTCAGGGGCAAGACTCCTCCACTTT. It codes for CANSLDSGARLLHF.

The J gene is TRBJ1-5, the V gene TRBV2, with D tentatively TRBD1 (5 bases). V was pared by 6 bases and J by 1 base, with 13 bases between. Per germline, CDR1 SNHLY and CDR2 FYNNEI. The length of the CDR3 is 15 residues. The CDR3: CASRARVGSNQPQHF. The CDR3 DNA follows: TGTGCCAGCAGGGCCAGGGTTGGCAGCAATCAGCCCCAGCATTTT. Full variable domain (outside the CDR3, taken from reference TRBV2 and TRBJ1-5): EPEVTQTPSHQVTQMGQEVILRCVPISNHLYFYWYRQILGQKVEFLVSFYNNEISEKSEIFDDQFSVERPDGSNFTLKIRSTKLEDSAMYFCASRARVGSNQPQHFGDGTRLSIL.

This clone turned up a few times. This chain connects TRBV7-8 to TRBJ2-3, with TRBD2 identical over 8 bases. This CDR3 spans 18 amino acids. From germline, CDR1 is SGHVS and CDR2 FQNEAQ. J gave up 2 bases and V 6 bases, and 16 bases lay outside the gene matches. The CDR3 bases are TGTGCCAGCAGGATAACCCCCCCCGGGGGGGCTTACACAGATACGCAGTATTTT. Residues: CASRITPPGGAYTDTQYF.

V and J are TRBV20-1 and TRBJ1-1; D ambiguous. The CDR3 is made up of 14 amino acids. V shed 7 bases and J shed 3 bases, with 18 bases lying between them. Germline values: CDR1 DFQATT, CDR2 SNEGSKA (reference sequence). The CDR3 bases are TGCAGTGTTAGTCCCTCCCCCCTATACACTGAAGCTTTCTTT. It specifies CSVSPSPLYTEAFF.

The chain recombines TRBV9 with TRBJ1-3; 10 bases are a match to TRBD1. The CDR3 extends over 16 amino acids. Unmatched junction bases numbered 4, after V lost 4 bases and J lost 0 bases. Per the germline V gene, CDR1 is SGDLS and CDR2 is YYNGEE. CDR3: CASSFRTGGSGNTIYF. The CDR3, as DNA: TGTGCCAGCAGCTTCCGGACAGGGGGCTCTGGAAACACCATATATTTT.

V usage is TRBV9 and J usage is TRBJ2-7, with a weak D call TRBD2 (7 bases). The CDR3 runs to 19 residues. Deletions cut 4 bases from V and 4 bases from J, with 30 bases between. CDR1 SGDLS and CDR2 YYNGEE come from the germline V gene. CDR3 sequence reads: CASSPVASGRRGFWYEQYF. The CDR3 nucleotides read TGTGCCAGCAGCCCCGTAGCTAGCGGAAGGAGGGGGTTCTGGTACGAGCAGTACTTC.

J is TRBJ2-5 and V is TRBV24-1; D perhaps matches TRBD1 (5 bases). V was clipped by 3 bases and J by 5 bases, with 15 bases between them. The CDR3 is 15 residues long. Germline CDR1 KGHDR, CDR2 SFDVKD. The DNA of the CDR3 is TGTGCCACCAGTGATCGCCCAGGGTCGATCGAGACCCAGTACTTC. Protein product: CATSDRPGSIETQYF.

V is TRBV9 and J is TRBJ1-2; 7 nucleotides line up with TRBD1. Trimming removed 2 bases from V and 7 bases from J; junction bases left unmatched: 8. The CDR3 has 14 residues. Germline V lookup: CDR1 SGDLS, CDR2 YYNGEE. The CDR3 DNA reads as TGTGCCAGCAGCGTGGGGGTGGAGGGGGCTGGCTACACCTTC. As protein: CASSVGVEGAGYTF.

This sequence joins TRBV9 and TRBJ2-3; 10 bases fit TRBD2. In germline, CDR1 is SGDLS, CDR2 YYNGEE. V dropped 0 bases and J dropped 7; count of bases not matched to a gene: 14. The CDR3 runs 18 residues. The CDR3 sequence: CASSVASPLAGLFYTQYF. In DNA, the CDR3 is TGTGCCAGCAGCGTAGCGTCACCACTAGCGGGATTGTTTTATACGCAGTATTTT.

CDR3 nucleotide sequence: TGTGCCAGCAGTGATAAGAGGCAGAAGAACACTGAAGCTTTCTTT. It codes for CASSDKRQKNTEAFF. The V and J genes are TRBV2 and TRBJ1-1; D gene ambiguous. CDR3 length equals 15 residues. In germline, CDR1 is SNHLY, CDR2 FYNNEI. The ends were cut back, 3 bases at V and 1 base at J, with 12 bases in the middle.